The 12 T cell receptor beta chains below all came from one sample that was sequenced in a study of cytomegalovirus exposure and HLA in healthy donors. Primers for the PCR totalled 60 Vbeta and 13 Jbeta. The assay was immunoSEQ multiplex PCR, and TCRdb's table has in-frame clones only and misses some. The repertoire holds more than 85,000 clones, with over 9.5% as singletons. Input material: PBMCs. The receptors shown here come from a middle-aged man in good health and CMV-seropositive.

The rearrangement uses TRBV29-1 and TRBJ1-2, with D unclear. Trimming left V 7 bases short and J 4 bases short, with 16 bases between. Germline CDR1 and CDR2: SQVTM and ANQGSEA. The CDR3 is 13 residues long. The CDR3 bases are TGCAGCGCCCGCCCTGGGGAGACCTATGGCTACACCTTC. Translation: CSARPGETYGYTF.

The chain uses TRBV11-3 and TRBJ2-1, with 11 bases fitting TRBD2. Looked up from germline, CDR1 is SGHNT and CDR2 is YENEEA. CDR3 length equals 15 residues. J lost 4 bases, V lost 5 bases, and 4 bases had no gene match. The CDR3 is CASSPGLAGYNEQFF. The CDR3 coding sequence is TGTGCCAGCAGCCCTGGACTAGCGGGTTACAATGAGCAGTTCTTC.

This clone showed up just a few times. The CDR3 protein is CASSILLAGEAEQFF. The CDR3 DNA is TGTGCCAGCAGCATCTTACTAGCGGGAGAGGCTGAGCAGTTCTTC. The genes are TRBV11-2 and TRBJ2-1; 11 bases agree with TRBD2. CDR1 is SGHAT and CDR2 is FQNNGV in the germline V gene. The CDR3 runs 15 residues. The J segment lost 9 bases and the V segment lost 5 bases, leaving 9 bases of the junction unmatched. The full variable domain, in which reference TRBV11-2 and TRBJ2-1 provide the parts outside the CDR3, is EAGVAQSPRYKIIEKRQSVAFWCNPISGHATLYWYQQILGQGPKLLIQFQNNGVVDDSQLPKDRFSAERLKGVDSTLKIQPAKLEDSAVYLCASSILLAGEAEQFFGPGTRLTVL.

A few counts support this clone. The chain combines TRBV5-4 with TRBJ1-1; TRBD1 aligns across 10 bases. The CDR3 covers 16 residues. Germline-derived CDR1 and CDR2 are SGHNT and YYREEE (reference sequence). The trim removed 4 bases at V and 5 bases at J, leaving 11 bases unmatched. CDR3 DNA sequence: TGTGCCAGCAGCCCTGACAGGGGGCAGGTGTGGACTGAAGCTTTCTTT. It yields the protein CASSPDRGQVWTEAFF.

The genes are TRBV18 and TRBJ1-1; tentative D call: TRBD1 (6 bases). CDR3 length: 13 residues. The germline CDR1 and CDR2 sequences are KGHSH and LQKENI. Trimming removed 7 bases at V and 5 bases at J, with 14 bases between. CDR3 loop: CASYQGRGTEAFF. The CDR3 nucleotides are TGTGCCAGCTACCAGGGGCGCGGGACTGAAGCTTTCTTT. The whole variable domain, filled in from reference TRBV18 and TRBJ1-1, reads NAGVMQNPRHLVRRRGQEARLRCSPMKGHSHVYWYRQLPEEGLKFMVYLQKENIIDESGMPKERFSAEFPKEGPSILRIQQVVRGDSAAYFCASYQGRGTEAFFGQGTRLTVV.

On this clone: A far bigger clonotype differs at one base, so this is likely a read error. The identical CDR3 is also encoded by other nucleotide sequences in the sample. The rearrangement links TRBV6-5 to TRBJ1-1, with D perhaps TRBD1 (6 bases). Trimming took off 10 bases at V and 7 bases at J, with 16 bases between the two ends. The CDR3 is 12 amino acids. Germline assignment: CDR1 MNHEY and CDR2 SVGAGI. CDR3 protein: CATEGGADEAFF. The CDR3 DNA reads TGTGCCACCGAGGGGGGGGCTGATGAAGCTTTCTTT.

The rearrangement links TRBV30 to TRBJ2-5; D might be TRBD1 (5 bases). From germline, CDR1 is GTSNPN and CDR2 SVGIG (reference sequence). Trimming stripped 1 base from V and 1 base from J, with 13 bases between. CDR3 length: 15 residues. CDR3 in amino acids: CAWSASFDSQETQYF. CDR3 bases: TGTGCCTGGAGTGCGTCCTTTGACAGCCAAGAGACCCAGTACTTC.

This clone was counted only a few times. This chain connects TRBV5-1 to TRBJ1-3, with D uncertain. The CDR3 sequence is 15 residues long. The V gene's germline CDR1 is SGHRS and CDR2 YFSETQ. The V and J ends lost 4 bases and 1 base respectively, with 12 bases between them. The chain's CDR3 is CASSPGRGSGNTIYF. The CDR3 region has the DNA TGCGCCAGCAGCCCTGGACGGGGATCTGGAAACACCATATATTTT. The full variable domain, in which reference TRBV5-1 and TRBJ1-3 provide the parts outside the CDR3, is KAGVTQTPRYLIKTRGQQVTLSCSPISGHRSVSWYQQTPGQGLQFLFEYFSETQRNKGNFPGRFSGRQFSNSRSEMNVSTLELGDSALYLCASSPGRGSGNTIYFGEGSWLTVV.

This chain connects TRBV28 to TRBJ2-7; 13 nucleotides align to TRBD2. The germline gives CDR1 MDHEN, CDR2 SYDVKM. This CDR3 spans 16 amino acids. J gave up 7 bases and V 5 bases, and 11 bases lay outside the gene matches. CDR3: CASSTYMGLAGREQYF. The CDR3 region has the DNA TGTGCCAGCAGTACGTATATGGGACTAGCGGGAAGGGAGCAGTACTTC.

V and J are TRBV5-1 and TRBJ1-1; perhaps TRBD1 as D (5 bases). V lost 7 bases, J lost 3 bases, and 16 bases lay in between. The CDR3 extends over 14 amino acids. Germline CDR1 and CDR2: SGHRS and YFSETQ. The CDR3 nucleotides read TGCGCCAGCGCCAGGGAGGAACGGTACACTGAAGCTTTCTTT. The encoded protein is CASAREERYTEAFF.

The V gene is TRBV9, the J gene TRBJ2-7, with 7 nucleotides matching TRBD2. The V segment lost 0 bases and the J segment 2 bases; nucleotides outside the gene matches: 11. Germline V gene sequence: CDR1 SGDLS, CDR2 YYNGEE. The CDR3 totals 17 residues. Here the CDR3 DNA reads TGTGCCAGCAGCGTAGCCCCCGGGGCGGGAGCACCCTACGAGCAGTACTTC. Translating gives CASSVAPGAGAPYEQYF.

This clone was counted only a few times. The J gene is TRBJ1-1, the V gene TRBV28; no reliable D call. V dropped 6 bases and J dropped 5 bases, with 7 bases sitting between them. This CDR3 is built from 11 residues. The germline CDR1 and CDR2 sequences are MDHEN and SYDVKM. This CDR3 reads CASRPRTEAFF. CDR3 bases: TGTGCCAGCAGACCCCGGACTGAAGCTTTCTTT.